The sequence of this T cell receptor beta chain was determined in a study of resident and recirculating memory T cells in vitiligo (dated by TCRdb to the late 2010s). Regarding the complete study: For TCR beta sequencing, epidermis was obtained by shave biopsy from two lesional and two nonlesional sites, and PBMCs were also collected, from each of a few stable vitiligo patients. Samples were homogenized without cell sorting just before genomic DNA extraction with the Qiagen DNeasy Blood & Tissue Kit. The goal of the human TCR beta sequencing was to check whether lesional vitiligo skin contained specific clones that differed from the clones found in nonlesional skin and blood. What the authors observed across the whole study: Overlap and correlation analysis showed no significant repertoire overlap between biopsies except for each lesion with itself, even within a single patient. No unique dominant TCR clone was detected, and clonality varied among vitiligo lesions. Working out how much the T cell clones identified in the vitiligo lesions and the human Trm versus Tcm pools each contribute will require future mechanistic studies. TCR sequences were not found to be conserved across biopsy sites or patients, suggesting that different lesions are infiltrated by different T cell clones, a pattern described as private specificity.

Vitiligo was considered stable when no change in lesions had been observed over the previous 6 months. Stable patients also had to lack confetti depigmentation, a clinical sign of active vitiligo. Any patient who had received treatment in the previous three months was excluded. PBMCs were isolated from heparinized blood by Ficoll density gradient centrifugation and were subsequently flash-frozen. The immunoSEQ hsTCRB kit was used to amplify TCR beta chains from genomic DNA. Sequencing of TCR beta libraries was performed on an Illumina MiSeq instrument by the immunoSEQ service. The paper's processing steps were these. Repertoire data were analyzed with the immunoSEQ Analyzer. TCRdb holds this immuneACCESS table with in-frame rearrangements only. Some clones are missing; in checked studies, unresolved V genes explain under half, and the rest has no known cause. V, J and clone size were drawn from that table, and D and trimming were deduced from the DNA. The sample table records fewer than 80,000 clones; 80% to 95% of these occur just once. The leading ten clones occupy 4% to 5.5% of the sample.

CDR1 SGHVS and CDR2 FNYEAQ were looked up in the germline V gene. Relative to germline, V is 8 bases shorter and J is 5 bases shorter, with 22 bases between their ends. From the cysteine through the phenylalanine, the CDR3 covers 16 amino acids. Of the read, only the CDR3 DNA is kept; its 48 bases are in frame from base 1. Regarding this clone: It has no known antigen specificity. Base-call qualities are not available, and no considerably larger clone is one nucleotide away.

This clonotype was obtained from a male donor with vitiligo. The sequence is built from TRBV7-6 and TRBJ1-5; TRBD1 might be the D gene, on 6 matching bases. The sample consisted of blood. The CDR3 has the sequence CASSSNRGSRDQPQHF. The sequenced DNA: TGTGCCAGCTCATCGAATAGGGGGTCAAGGGATCAGCCCCAGCATTTT.